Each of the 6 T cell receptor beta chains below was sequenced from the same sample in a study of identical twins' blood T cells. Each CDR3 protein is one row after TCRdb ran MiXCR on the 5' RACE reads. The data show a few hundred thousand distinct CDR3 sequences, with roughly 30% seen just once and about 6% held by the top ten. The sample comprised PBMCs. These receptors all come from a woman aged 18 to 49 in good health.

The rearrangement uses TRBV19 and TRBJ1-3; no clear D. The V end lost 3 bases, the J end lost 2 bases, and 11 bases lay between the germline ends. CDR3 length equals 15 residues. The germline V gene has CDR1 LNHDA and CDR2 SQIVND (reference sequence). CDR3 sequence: CASSIGRLAGNTIYF. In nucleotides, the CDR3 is TGTGCCAGTAGTATCGGGAGGCTCGCTGGAAACACCATATATTTT.

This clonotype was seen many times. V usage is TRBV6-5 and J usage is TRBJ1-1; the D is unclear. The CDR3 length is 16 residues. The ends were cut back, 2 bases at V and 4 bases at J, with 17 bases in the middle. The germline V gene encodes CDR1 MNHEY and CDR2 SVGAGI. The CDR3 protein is CASSYISRGRSTEAFF. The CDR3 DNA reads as TGTGCCAGCAGTTACATCAGCCGGGGAAGGAGCACTGAAGCTTTCTTT.

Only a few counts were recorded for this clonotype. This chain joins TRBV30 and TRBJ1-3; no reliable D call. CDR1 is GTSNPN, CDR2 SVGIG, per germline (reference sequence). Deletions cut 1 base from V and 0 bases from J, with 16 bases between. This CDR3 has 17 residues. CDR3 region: CAWSDPTGFSSGNTIYF. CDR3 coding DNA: TGTGCCTGGAGTGATCCGACGGGGTTCTCCTCTGGAAACACCATATATTTT. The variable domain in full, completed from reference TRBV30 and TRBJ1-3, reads SQTIHQWPATLVQPVGSPLSLECTVEGTSNPNLYWYRQAAGRGLQLLFYSVGIGQISSEVPQNLSASRPQDRQFILSSKKLLLSDSGFYLCAWSDPTGFSSGNTIYFGEGSWLTVV.

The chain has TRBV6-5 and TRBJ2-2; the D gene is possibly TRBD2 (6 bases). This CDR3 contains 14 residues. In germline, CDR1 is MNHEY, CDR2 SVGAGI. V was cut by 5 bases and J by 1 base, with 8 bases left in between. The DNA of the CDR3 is TGTGCCAGCAGTCCCGGGGGGAACACCGGGGAGCTGTTTTTT. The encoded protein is CASSPGGNTGELFF.

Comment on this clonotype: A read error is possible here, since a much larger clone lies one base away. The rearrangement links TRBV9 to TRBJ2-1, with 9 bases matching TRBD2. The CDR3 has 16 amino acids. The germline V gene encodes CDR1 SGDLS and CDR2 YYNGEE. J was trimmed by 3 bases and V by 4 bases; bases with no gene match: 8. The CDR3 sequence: CASSSDSGSFYNEQFF. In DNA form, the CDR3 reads TGTGCCAGCAGCTCCGATAGCGGGAGCTTCTACAATGAGCAGTTCTTC.

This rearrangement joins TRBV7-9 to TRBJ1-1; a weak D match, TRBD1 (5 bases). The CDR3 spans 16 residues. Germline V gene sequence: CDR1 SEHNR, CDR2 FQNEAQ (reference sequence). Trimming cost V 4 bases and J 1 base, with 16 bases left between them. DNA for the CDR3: TGTGCCAGCAGCTCCCAGGGTGGCATCGGGAACACTGAAGCTTTCTTT. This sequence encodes CASSSQGGIGNTEAFF.